A single sample is the source of the 8 T cell receptor beta chains below, sequenced in a study of identifying expanded T cells in peripheral blood (dated by TCRdb to about 2019). The library was generated by the immunoSEQ multiplex PCR assay. This is the immuneACCESS table as TCRdb keeps it, with only in-frame sequences that have V and J called. A part of the clones is gone; compared with another copy, unresolved V genes explain less than half, and the rest is unexplained. The sample table holds roughly 100,000 clones, of which about 90% were seen once. The ten largest clonotypes hold about 4% of the sample. The sequenced sample consisted of blood. These TCRs come from a person aged 18 to 70 in good health.

This chain connects TRBV5-1 to TRBJ2-1, with D possibly matching TRBD1 (5 bases). Looked up from germline, CDR1 is SGHRS and CDR2 is YFSETQ. This CDR3 contains 11 residues. V lost 6 bases to trimming and J lost 6 bases, with 7 bases between them. In nucleotides, the CDR3 is TGCGCCAGCATGCAGGGCAATGAGCAGTTCTTC. Protein sequence: CASMQGNEQFF.

The chain recombines TRBV6-4 with TRBJ2-2; 7 nucleotides match TRBD2. Germline assignment: CDR1 MRHNA and CDR2 SNTAGT. With V trimmed by 6 bases and J by 5 bases, 9 bases remained unmatched. The CDR3 loop spans 15 amino acids. In DNA form, the CDR3 reads TGTGCCAGCAGCACCGGGACTACTGAGACCGGGGAGCTGTTTTTT. Translated, it gives CASSTGTTETGELFF.

The V call is TRBV5-1, the J call TRBJ2-3; D might be TRBD1 or TRBD2, each matching 5 bases. CDR3 length: 16 residues. V shed 5 bases and J shed 0 bases, with 16 bases lying between them. Germline-derived CDR1 and CDR2 are SGHRS and YFSETQ. CDR3 coding DNA: TGCGCCAGCAGTTCGTTTCTGGGGGATAGCACAGATACGCAGTATTTT. Amino acid sequence: CASSSFLGDSTDTQYF. The full variable domain, rest sourced from reference TRBV5-1 and TRBJ2-3, is KAGVTQTPRYLIKTRGQQVTLSCSPISGHRSVSWYQQTPGQGLQFLFEYFSETQRNKGNFPGRFSGRQFSNSRSEMNVSTLELGDSALYLCASSSFLGDSTDTQYFGPGTRLTVL.

The chain links TRBV29-1 to TRBJ2-1, with D unclear. The ends were cut back, 0 bases at V and 5 bases at J, with 5 bases in the middle. The CDR3 contains 12 residues. Germline V lookup: CDR1 SQVTM, CDR2 ANQGSEA. The CDR3 nucleotides are TGCAGCGTTGAAGAGCGGAACAATGAGCAGTTCTTC. Amino acid sequence: CSVEERNNEQFF.

This rearrangement joins TRBV29-1 to TRBJ2-5; D perhaps matches TRBD2 (5 bases). V lost 1 base to trimming and J lost 4 bases, with 22 bases between them. The CDR3 is 17 amino acids. Germline CDR1 and CDR2: SQVTM and ANQGSEA. CDR3 bases: TGCAGCGTTGAAGGAAGCTTCGAGCTGTACCGGGGAGAGACCCAGTACTTC. Its protein is CSVEGSFELYRGETQYF.

The CDR3: CASKREGYEQFF. The CDR3 DNA reads TGTGCCAGCAAGCGGGAGGGCTATGAGCAGTTCTTC. The chain is built from TRBV9 and TRBJ2-1; 10 bases map to TRBD2. The V segment lost 6 bases and the J segment 8 bases; nucleotides outside the gene matches: 2. There are 12 residues in the CDR3. CDR1 SGDLS and CDR2 YYNGEE come from the germline V gene.

V is TRBV7-5 and J is TRBJ2-3. TRBV7-5 is listed as a pseudogene. This CDR3 is built from 13 residues. The CDR3 DNA reads TGTGTCAGAAGCTCTGTGGACACAGATACGCAGTATTTT. Its protein product is CVRSSVDTDTQYF.

This clone has just one count. This chain connects TRBV27 to TRBJ1-4; perhaps TRBD1 as D (5 bases). The germline V and J ends were trimmed by 5 bases and 0 bases, with 13 bases remaining between them. The CDR3 totals 16 residues. CDR1 is MNHEY and CDR2 is SMNVEV in the germline V gene (reference sequence). In nucleotides, the CDR3 is TGTGCCAGCAGTCGAAATCCAGGGTCAACTAATGAAAAACTGTTTTTT. This encodes CASSRNPGSTNEKLFF.